The 2 T cell receptor beta chains in this list originate from one sample, sequenced in a study of T cells after posttransplantation cyclophosphamide. The data were produced by immunoSEQ multiplex PCR, yet TCRdb's version contains in-frame clones alone and is incomplete. The sample holds nearly 25,000 clones, and no clone turns up only once. The specimen was PBMCs. All receptors derive from a woman aged 50 to 60 in good health, CMV-negative, and a related stem cell transplant donor.

This clone was recorded at least ten times. J is TRBJ2-3 and V is TRBV11-2, with D unresolved. Looked up from germline, CDR1 is SGHAT and CDR2 is FQNNGV. The CDR3 has 15 amino acids. Trimming left V 0 bases short and J 3 bases short, with 10 bases between. The CDR3 DNA is TGTGCCAGCAGCTTAGATTATAGCCCTACAGATACGCAGTATTTT. This translates into CASSLDYSPTDTQYF. The entire variable domain, with the rest obtained from reference TRBV11-2 and TRBJ2-3, is as follows: EAGVAQSPRYKIIEKRQSVAFWCNPISGHATLYWYQQILGQGPKLLIQFQNNGVVDDSQLPKDRFSAERLKGVDSTLKIQPAKLEDSAVYLCASSLDYSPTDTQYFGPGTRLTVL.

Ten or more counts support this clone. The chain joins TRBV27 to TRBJ1-5, with TRBD1 identical over 9 bases. This CDR3 is 15 amino acids long. V lost 1 base and J lost 6; bases outside the gene matches: 4. Germline V CDR1 and CDR2: MNHEY, SMNVEV (reference sequence). This CDR3 reads CASSLLQGAGQPQHF. In DNA form, the CDR3 reads TGTGCCAGCAGTTTATTACAGGGGGCAGGTCAGCCCCAGCATTTT.